This passage covers 22 T cell receptor beta chains from one sample sequenced in a study of CD8 T cells in ankylosing spondylitis. No antigens are known for them. TCRdb called the 5' RACE reads again in MiXCR, with one record for every CDR3 protein. The table includes roughly 350,000 distinct CDR3 sequences, approximately 8% detected once. Whole-study results and caveats: There was a TCR beta motif, made of eight highly homologous variants, that appeared characteristic of ankylosing spondylitis blood.

The sample consisted of blood, either unsorted or a sorted T cell fraction (not recorded which). These receptors all come from a male donor with ankylosing spondylitis.

The sample holds many counts of this clonotype. The CDR3 loop reads CASSFTGYNEQFF. CDR3 sequence (DNA): TGTGCCAGCAGCTTTACAGGGTACAATGAGCAGTTCTTC. The genes are TRBV27 and TRBJ2-1, with D possibly TRBD1 on 6 matching bases. Trimming removed 6 bases at V and 4 bases at J, with 10 bases between. CDR3 length equals 13 residues. Germline loops: CDR1 MNHEY, CDR2 SMNVEV (reference sequence).

The sample holds a few counts of this clonotype. This chain connects TRBV5-1 to TRBJ1-3; 7 bases fit TRBD1. This CDR3 contains 15 residues. CDR1 and CDR2 from the germline V gene are SGHRS and YFSETQ. Losses at the gene ends were 4 bases for V and 0 bases for J; bases not matched to a gene: 4. The CDR3 coding sequence is TGCGCCAGCAGCAAGACAGGGATCTCTGGAAACACCATATATTTT. Amino acid sequence: CASSKTGISGNTIYF.

This clonotype was recorded many times. The chain is built from TRBV24-1 and TRBJ2-1, with D perhaps TRBD1 (6 bases). The CDR3 has 11 residues. V lost 9 bases and J lost 4, with 6 bases in between. Germline V CDR1 and CDR2: KGHDR, SFDVKD. The CDR3 sequence: CATQGYNEQFF. The CDR3 bases are TGTGCCACCCAGGGGTACAATGAGCAGTTCTTC.

This rearrangement joins TRBV7-2 to TRBJ2-2; D call uncertain. CDR1 and CDR2 (germline): SGHTA, FQGNSA. V lost 1 base, J lost 1 base, and 7 bases lay in between. This CDR3 is built from 15 residues. The CDR3 region has the DNA TGTGCCAGCAGCTTAGTATCACAGAACACCGGGGAGCTGTTTTTT. Amino acids: CASSLVSQNTGELFF.

This clonotype appeared many times. The V gene is TRBV5-1, the J gene TRBJ2-7; the match to TRBD2 covers 7 bases. The CDR3 loop spans 15 amino acids. With 8 bases clipped from V and 3 bases from J, the junction kept 14 bases outside the gene matches. CDR1 is SGHRS and CDR2 is YFSETQ in the germline V gene. The CDR3 loop is CASRAREGNNYEQYF. In nucleotides, the CDR3 is TGCGCCAGTCGTGCTAGGGAGGGAAATAACTACGAGCAGTACTTC.

The gene calls are TRBV14 and TRBJ2-3; D may be TRBD2 (6 bases). The V end was cut by 1 base, the J end by 1 base, with 12 bases between. The CDR3 extends over 16 amino acids. Germline-derived CDR1 and CDR2 are SGHDN and FVKESK. CDR3 sequence: CASSQAGVWGTDTQYF. DNA of the CDR3: TGTGCCAGCAGCCAAGCGGGAGTGTGGGGCACAGATACGCAGTATTTT.

The table lists this clonotype with a few counts. The rearrangement joins TRBV24-1 to TRBJ2-1; TRBD2 aligns across 8 bases. With V trimmed by 1 base and J by 2 bases, 3 bases remained unmatched. CDR3 length: 16 residues. Germline V CDR1 and CDR2: KGHDR, SFDVKD. This chain's CDR3 is CATSDFTSGPYNEQFF. The CDR3 nucleotides read TGTGCCACCAGTGATTTTACTAGCGGTCCCTACAATGAGCAGTTCTTC.

The rearrangement joins TRBV12-3 or TRBV12-4 to TRBJ2-2; D gene ambiguous. Trimming cost V 0 bases and J 6 bases, with 14 bases left between them. The CDR3 spans 16 residues. The CDR3 region is CASSLALLMGSGELFF. The CDR3 DNA reads TGTGCCAGCAGTTTAGCGCTACTGATGGGTTCCGGGGAGCTGTTTTTT.

V is TRBV29-1 and J is TRBJ2-5, with TRBD1 matching over 7 bases. The germline V gene has CDR1 SQVTM and CDR2 ANQGSEA. J lost 2 bases, V lost 6 bases, and 9 bases had no gene match. The CDR3 loop spans 14 amino acids. The CDR3 region has the DNA TGCAGCGTCCCCCGGGACAGTGCGCAAGAGACCCAGTACTTC. It yields the protein CSVPRDSAQETQYF.

This clonotype came up a few times. The V call is TRBV4-3, the J call TRBJ2-6, with D perhaps TRBD1 (6 bases). The CDR3 totals 19 residues. V lost 4 bases, J lost 3 bases, and 22 bases lay in between. Looked up from germline, CDR1 is LGHNA and CDR2 is YSLEER. As DNA, the CDR3 is TGCGCCAGCAGCCGGCGGACAGCTCTTCTGATTGGTGGGGCCAACGTCCTGACTTTC. It yields the protein CASSRRTALLIGGANVLTF.

This clonotype was counted only a few times. The DNA of the CDR3 is TGCGCCAGCAGCTTGATTCTCTCCGGGGGGACCGGGGAGCTGTTTTTT. Translating gives CASSLILSGGTGELFF. This chain connects TRBV5-1 to TRBJ2-2, with 7 bases lining up with TRBD2. Unmatched junction bases numbered 8, after V lost 1 base and J lost 5 bases. The length of the CDR3 is 16 residues. Germline V gives CDR1 SGHRS, CDR2 YFSETQ.

This clonotype has just a few counts. The rearrangement joins TRBV7-3 to TRBJ2-4, with D perhaps TRBD1 (5 bases). The CDR3 spans 13 residues. The germline V gene encodes CDR1 SGHTA and CDR2 FQGTGA. V shed 3 bases and J shed 9 bases, with 12 bases lying between them. CDR3 in amino acids: CASSLGPQAIQYF. The CDR3 bases are TGTGCCAGCAGCTTGGGGCCCCAAGCCATTCAGTACTTC.

The chain has TRBV5-5 and TRBJ2-7; 10 positions match TRBD2. Germline CDR1 is SGHKS and CDR2 is YYEKEE (reference sequence). The CDR3 has 15 residues. With 2 bases clipped from V and 3 bases from J, the junction kept 5 bases outside the gene matches. The CDR3, as DNA: TGTGCCAGCAGCTTCCCTCTAGCGGGAGTCTACGAGCAGTACTTC. Translating it yields CASSFPLAGVYEQYF.

This chain links TRBV28 with TRBJ1-4, with D hard to call. Germline CDR1 reads MDHEN; CDR2 reads SYDVKM. This CDR3 region has 15 residues. V was clipped by 5 bases and J by 8 bases, with 18 bases between them. The CDR3 DNA sequence: TGTGCCAGCAGTCAAGGACCATCTATGGGGGAAAAACTGTTTTTT. This sequence encodes CASSQGPSMGEKLFF.

The chain combines TRBV6-2 or TRBV6-3 with TRBJ1-5; 7 positions agree with TRBD1. V trimming: 7 bases; J trimming: 9 bases; junction bases outside the gene matches: 6. This CDR3 comprises 12 residues. Germline CDR1 and CDR2: MNHEY and SVGEGT. The CDR3 loop reads CASNDRDRPQHF. CDR3 nucleotide sequence: TGTGCCAGCAATGACAGGGATCGGCCCCAGCATTTT.

Ten or more counts support this clonotype. The J gene is TRBJ2-1, the V gene TRBV7-2, with 11 bases fitting TRBD2. This CDR3 is 16 amino acids long. J was trimmed by 5 bases and V by 2 bases; bases with no gene match: 5. Germline CDR1 reads SGHTA; CDR2 reads FQGNSA. The CDR3 coding sequence is TGTGCCAGCAGCTTAAATAGCGGGAGGGCCAACAATGAGCAGTTCTTC. Its protein product is CASSLNSGRANNEQFF.

This clonotype was detected only a few times. The genes are TRBV5-1 and TRBJ2-5; either TRBD1 or TRBD2 may fit D (5 bases each). Germline CDR1 is SGHRS and CDR2 is YFSETQ. V gave up 4 bases and J gave up 1 base, with 17 bases separating them. This CDR3 region has 16 residues. CDR3 sequence: CASSTPGTGRQETQYF. The CDR3 DNA reads as TGCGCCAGCAGCACCCCGGGAACGGGACGCCAAGAGACCCAGTACTTC.

The sample holds many counts of this clonotype. This rearrangement joins TRBV12-3 or TRBV12-4 to TRBJ2-7; D tentatively reads TRBD1 or TRBD2 (5 bases each). V was clipped by 1 base and J by 1 base, with 17 bases between them. The CDR3 consists of 17 residues. Here the CDR3 reads CASSLGNSRDGSYEQYF. The CDR3 nucleotides read TGTGCCAGCAGTTTAGGAAACTCCCGGGACGGTTCCTACGAGCAGTACTTC.

The rearrangement links TRBV15 to TRBJ1-3; D remains ambiguous. The V end lost 0 bases, the J end lost 0 bases, and 9 bases lay between the germline ends. CDR3 size: 16 residues. Germline lookup yields CDR1 LNHNV and CDR2 YYDKDF (reference sequence). CDR3: CATSRDPASSGNTIYF. DNA for the CDR3: TGTGCCACCAGCAGAGATCCTGCAAGCTCTGGAAACACCATATATTTT.

The chain links TRBV30 to TRBJ1-6; D is uncertain. CDR1 is GTSNPN and CDR2 is SVGIG in the germline V gene (reference sequence). The CDR3 totals 13 residues. Between the trimmed V and J ends, which lost 2 bases and 8 bases, there was a span of 10 bases. CDR3: CAWSSGKDSPLHF. In DNA, the CDR3 is TGTGCCTGGAGTTCCGGGAAGGATTCACCCCTCCACTTT. The full variable domain, with the rest looked up from reference TRBV30 and TRBJ1-6, is SQTIHQWPATLVQPVGSPLSLECTVEGTSNPNLYWYRQAAGRGLQLLFYSVGIGQISSEVPQNLSASRPQDRQFILSSKKLLLSDSGFYLCAWSSGKDSPLHFGNGTRLTVT.

This clonotype has only a few counts. The gene calls are TRBV2 and TRBJ2-1, with 9 nucleotides matching TRBD1. V dropped 7 bases and J dropped 5; count of bases not matched to a gene: 3. Germline CDR1 reads SNHLY; CDR2 reads FYNNEI. The CDR3 is 13 residues long. This CDR3 is CASMRDRDNEQFF. The CDR3 nucleotides are TGTGCCAGCATGCGGGACAGGGACAATGAGCAGTTCTTC.

This clonotype was counted between two and nine times. The chain links TRBV20-1 to TRBJ2-1; 7 nucleotides line up with TRBD2. Germline values: CDR1 DFQATT, CDR2 SNEGSKA (reference sequence). CDR3 size: 15 residues. V shed 0 bases, J shed 4 bases, and the junction held 6 bases outside the gene matches. The CDR3 is CSARDASGHYNEQFF. As DNA, the CDR3 is TGCAGTGCTAGAGATGCTAGCGGCCATTACAATGAGCAGTTCTTC.